One and the same sample provided the 18 T cell receptor beta chains below, sequenced in a study of blood T cells in healthy people across ages. The authors ran a second PCR of about 6 to 11 cycles using a sample-barcoded 5' primer and a J-beta primer mix. In TCRdb, the 5' RACE reads were re-called with MiXCR into one record per CDR3 protein. The sample carries roughly 500,000 distinct CDR3 sequences, approximately 25% recorded once. Sequenced input: blood. The receptors derive from a woman aged 70 to 79 in good health.

The CDR3 spells CASSQLSDEAFF. CDR3 sequence (DNA): TGTGCCAGCAGCCAACTCTCCGATGAAGCTTTCTTT. J is TRBJ1-1 and V is TRBV3-1; D is undetermined. The V gene lost 2 bases and the J gene lost 7 bases, with 8 bases spanning the gap. This CDR3 spans 12 amino acids. Germline-derived CDR1 and CDR2 are LGHDT and YNNKEL (reference sequence).

This clonotype was picked up a small number of times. CDR3 amino acids: CASSLAGIGYTF. CDR3 nucleotide sequence: TGTGCCAGCAGCTTAGCGGGGATCGGCTACACCTTC. This chain connects TRBV7-2 to TRBJ1-2, with unresolved D. Germline CDR1 is SGHTA and CDR2 is FQGNSA. This CDR3 has 12 amino acids. With 0 bases removed from V and 8 bases from J, the gap between germline ends came to 7 bases.

This clonotype was counted many times. This sequence joins TRBV7-3 and TRBJ2-1, with 8 nucleotides matching TRBD2. Germline lookup yields CDR1 SGHTA and CDR2 FQGTGA. V shed 5 bases and J 4 bases; nucleotides not matched to a gene: 7. The length of the CDR3 is 15 residues. CDR3 region: CASSPGRGGYNEQFF. CDR3 bases: TGTGCCAGCAGCCCCGGACGCGGGGGGTACAATGAGCAGTTCTTC.

In DNA form, the CDR3 reads TGTGCCAGTAGTCCCACACAGGATCAGCCCCAGCATTTT. This encodes CASSPTQDQPQHF. V and J are TRBV19 and TRBJ1-5; perhaps TRBD1 as D (5 bases). CDR1 LNHDA and CDR2 SQIVND come from the germline V gene (reference sequence). The CDR3 loop spans 13 amino acids. V gave up 5 bases and J gave up 5 bases, with 10 bases separating them.

The J gene is TRBJ2-1, the V gene TRBV14; TRBD2 agrees at 13 bases. The junction had 7 bases not matched to a gene; V was cut back by 1 base and J by 4 bases. CDR1 and CDR2 from the germline V gene are SGHDN and FVKESK. This CDR3 region has 18 residues. The CDR3 loop is CASSQVTSGRELYNEQFF. In nucleotides, the CDR3 is TGTGCCAGCAGCCAAGTAACTAGCGGGAGGGAATTATACAATGAGCAGTTCTTC. Drawing the rest from reference TRBV14 and TRBJ2-1, the complete variable domain is EAGVTQFPSHSVIEKGQTVTLRCDPISGHDNLYWYRRVMGKEIKFLLHFVKESKQDESGMPNNRFLAERTGGTYSTLKVQPAELEDSGVYFCASSQVTSGRELYNEQFFGPGTRLTVL.

This clonotype has a handful of counts. This chain connects TRBV7-8 to TRBJ1-2, with D possibly matching TRBD1 (6 bases). There are 16 residues in the CDR3. Germline V lookup: CDR1 SGHVS, CDR2 FQNEAQ. The germline V and J ends were trimmed by 1 base and 4 bases, with 16 bases remaining between them. In DNA form, the CDR3 reads TGTGCCAGCAGCTTAGGCGGGGGCAGGGGCGCCTATGGCTACACCTTC. Its translation is CASSLGGGRGAYGYTF.

The V gene is TRBV7-8, the J gene TRBJ1-5; TRBD1 is a possible D gene (5 bases). The CDR3 is 15 residues long. Germline CDR1 reads SGHVS; CDR2 reads FQNEAQ. Trimming stripped 3 bases from V and 3 bases from J, with 12 bases between. CDR3 DNA sequence: TGTGCCAGCAGCTTGGGGCACACCTCCAATCAGCCCCAGCATTTT. Protein product: CASSLGHTSNQPQHF.

This clonotype showed up just a few times. This chain links TRBV4-1 with TRBJ1-2; D gene uncertain. The germline CDR1 and CDR2 sequences are MGHRA and YSYEKL. The ends were cut back, 5 bases at V and 4 bases at J, with 17 bases in the middle. The length of the CDR3 is 15 residues. The CDR3 is CASSEAVGKFYGYTF. CDR3 coding DNA: TGCGCCAGCAGCGAAGCGGTCGGGAAATTCTATGGCTACACCTTC.

This clonotype was detected only a few times. The chain couples TRBV29-1 to TRBJ2-3, with D possibly TRBD1 on 6 matching bases. Deletions cut 3 bases from V and 0 bases from J, with 16 bases between. Germline CDR1 SQVTM, CDR2 ANQGSEA. This CDR3 region has 16 residues. Written as DNA, the CDR3 is TGCAGCGTTGATCGAGGGGACAAAGCTAGCACAGATACGCAGTATTTT. Its translation is CSVDRGDKASTDTQYF.

The chain is built from TRBV5-1 and TRBJ1-4, with unresolved D. In germline, CDR1 is SGHRS, CDR2 YFSETQ. Trimming took 0 bases from V and 7 from J, leaving 16 bases between them. CDR3 length: 16 residues. The CDR3 loop reads CASSLAGIGLFEKLFF. The CDR3 region has the DNA TGCGCCAGCAGCTTGGCCGGAATAGGCCTTTTTGAAAAACTGTTTTTT.

This clonotype has more than one count but fewer than ten. Mismatch with germline at one junction end may stem from a read error. The chain joins TRBV6-5 to TRBJ2-7; no reliable D call. The germline V gene has CDR1 MNHEY and CDR2 SVGAGI. The CDR3 is made up of 13 amino acids. CDR3 coding DNA: TGTGCCAGCAGTCGGTCACGTGACATGGACCTTCTTTTC. This sequence encodes CASSRSRDMDLLF.

This clonotype showed up just a few times. The rearrangement links TRBV9 to TRBJ1-2, with 7 nucleotides matching TRBD1. Trimming removed 4 bases from V and 3 bases from J; junction bases left unmatched: 9. Germline V lookup: CDR1 SGDLS, CDR2 YYNGEE. The CDR3 length is 15 residues. The CDR3 spells CASSLATGPYYGYTF. CDR3 sequence (DNA): TGTGCCAGCAGCTTGGCGACAGGGCCCTACTATGGCTACACCTTC.

CDR3 sequence: CASRPTTANTEAFF. CDR3 in DNA: TGTGCCAGCAGGCCTACAACAGCGAACACTGAAGCTTTCTTT. This sequence joins TRBV27 and TRBJ1-1; no clear D gene. Trimming took 6 bases from V and 1 from J, leaving 12 bases between them. The CDR3 runs to 14 residues. The germline V gene has CDR1 MNHEY and CDR2 SMNVEV (reference sequence).

V gene TRBV10-3 combines with J gene TRBJ2-5, with D tentatively TRBD2 (5 bases). With 0 bases removed from V and 4 bases from J, the gap between germline ends came to 9 bases. CDR1 and CDR2 from the germline V gene are ENHRY and SYGVKD. There are 14 residues in the CDR3. CDR3 in DNA: TGTGCCATCAGTGAGTCGAACGGGATAGAGACCCAGTACTTC. Residues: CAISESNGIETQYF.

This clonotype was found many times. The genes are TRBV6-2 or TRBV6-3 and TRBJ2-3, with D unresolved. V lost 6 bases, J lost 0 bases, and 16 bases lay in between. Germline V gene data show CDR1 as MNHEY and CDR2 as SVGEGT. The CDR3 is 16 amino acids. The CDR3 here is CASRRPSRTSTDTQYF. As DNA, the CDR3 is TGTGCCAGCAGACGCCCCTCTCGCACTAGCACAGATACGCAGTATTTT.

This chain joins TRBV7-3 and TRBJ2-5, with D unclear. CDR1 and CDR2 from the germline V gene are SGHTA and FQGTGA. Trimming took 0 bases from V and 3 from J, leaving 5 bases between them. The CDR3 loop spans 13 amino acids. DNA for the CDR3: TGTGCCAGCAGCTTAACAAAAGAAGAGACCCAGTACTTC. It encodes CASSLTKEETQYF.

This chain links TRBV29-1 with TRBJ2-1, with TRBD2 matching over 12 bases. The CDR3 spans 14 residues. Germline assignment: CDR1 SQVTM and CDR2 ANQGSEA. With V trimmed by 4 bases and J by 6 bases, 4 bases remained unmatched. As DNA, the CDR3 is TGCAGCGTTGGGACTAGCGGGGCGACCAATGAGCAGTTCTTC. Amino acid sequence: CSVGTSGATNEQFF.

The chain employs TRBV6-6 and TRBJ2-7; 7 bases are a match to TRBD2. Unmatched junction bases numbered 3, after V lost 0 bases and J lost 4 bases. Per germline, CDR1 MNHNY and CDR2 SVGAGI (reference sequence). The CDR3 is 14 residues long. CDR3 nucleotides: TGTGCCAGCAGTTACTCAGCGGGGTTATACGAGCAGTACTTC. It is translated as CASSYSAGLYEQYF.